This TCR beta chain was sequenced for a study of molecular identifiers for immune sequencing clone quantification. In regard to this clonotype: Antigen specificity is unknown.

Sorted cells numbering roughly 18,000 to 1,100,000, with 10%, 30% or 50% RNA, yielded the naive CD8 libraries. Naive CD8 T cell sorting was performed on the CD8+CD4-CCR7+CD45RA+ phenotype. The CDR3 runs 15 residues. Looked up from germline, CDR1 is SNHLY and CDR2 is FYNNEI. The ends lost 6 bases at V and 0 bases at J; junction bases unmatched: 5. Study-wide points: Effector cells kept over 99% of their molecules in clones above 20 RNA copies, while naive cells kept under 1% there. One cell's worth of spiked Jurkat TCR RNA was reportedly detectable among about a million naive cells.

A single record per CDR3 protein comes from TCRdb applying MiXCR to the PCR reads. Of 300,000 to 400,000 distinct CDR3 sequences listed, over 20% are singletons. The receptor was isolated from a human donor in good health. Some libraries in this study had Jurkat cell RNA spiked in. The chain carries TRBV2 and TRBJ2-3; 8 nucleotides match TRBD2. Sequencing was carried out using naive CD8+ T cells from blood, with Jurkat cell RNA spiked in. The subset: FACS-sorted CD8+CD4-CCR7+CD45RA+ naive T cells. The CDR3 reads CASRPTSASTDTQYF. The CDR3 bases are TGTGCCAGCAGACCGACTAGCGCAAGCACAGATACGCAGTATTTT.